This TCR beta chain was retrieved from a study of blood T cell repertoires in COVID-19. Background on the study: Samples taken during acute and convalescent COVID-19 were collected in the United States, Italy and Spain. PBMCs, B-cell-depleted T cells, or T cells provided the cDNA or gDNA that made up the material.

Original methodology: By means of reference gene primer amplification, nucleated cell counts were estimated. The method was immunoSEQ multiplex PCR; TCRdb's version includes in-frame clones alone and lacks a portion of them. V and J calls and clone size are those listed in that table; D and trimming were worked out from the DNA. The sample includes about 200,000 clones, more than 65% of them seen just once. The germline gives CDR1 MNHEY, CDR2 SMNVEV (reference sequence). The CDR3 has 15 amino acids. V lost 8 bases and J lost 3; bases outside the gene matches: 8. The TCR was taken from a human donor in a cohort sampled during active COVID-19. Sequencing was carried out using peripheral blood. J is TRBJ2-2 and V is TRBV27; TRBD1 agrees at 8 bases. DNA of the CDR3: TGTGCCAGCTCAACAGGACAGGGCTACACCGGGGAGCTGTTTTTT. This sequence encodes CASSTGQGYTGELFF.